This T cell receptor (beta chain) was observed in a study of shared clonotypes between healthy human individuals. The germline V gene has CDR1 MDHEN and CDR2 SYDVKM. The CDR3 is 18 residues long. Trimming removed 4 bases at V and 6 bases at J, with 24 bases between. Deep-level running was used for the assay. Generated by immunoSEQ multiplex PCR, the TCRdb table keeps only in-frame clones and is missing some. The profile covers over 850,000 clones, with approximately 80% appearing a single time and 0.55% to 0.7% taken by the ten largest. This receptor was obtained from a man in his late teens or twenties in good health. Some clones in this sample may be carry-over from other donors' samples. The chain combines TRBV28 with TRBJ1-4; possible D gene TRBD1, 6 bases. The source material was memory CD4+ T cells from PBMCs. Subset: CD45RA-negative fraction. The CDR3 DNA is TGTGCCAGCAGTTCATTTATGGGTCGGTGGCAGGGGCATGAAAAACTGTTTTTT. Its translation is CASSSFMGRWQGHEKLFF.